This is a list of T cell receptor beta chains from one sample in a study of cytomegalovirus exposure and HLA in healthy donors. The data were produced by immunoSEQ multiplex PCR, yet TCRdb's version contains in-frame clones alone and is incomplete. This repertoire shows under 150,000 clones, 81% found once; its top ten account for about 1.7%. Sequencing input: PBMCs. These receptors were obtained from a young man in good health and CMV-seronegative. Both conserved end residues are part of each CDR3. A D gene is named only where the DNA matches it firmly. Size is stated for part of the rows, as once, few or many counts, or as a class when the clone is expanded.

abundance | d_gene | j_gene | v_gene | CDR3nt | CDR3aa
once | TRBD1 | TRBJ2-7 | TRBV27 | TGTGCCAGCAGGGGGACAGGCCCATCCTACGAGCAGTACTTC | CASRGTGPSYEQYF
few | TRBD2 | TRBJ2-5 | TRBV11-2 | TGTGCCAGCAGCTTAGAAGGTAGCGGGGTTGGGGAGACCCAGTACTTC | CASSLEGSGVGETQYF
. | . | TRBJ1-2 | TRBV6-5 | TGTGCCAGCAGTTACGCCCTGGGGGGGCTTGGTGGCTACACCTTC | CASSYALGGLGGYTF
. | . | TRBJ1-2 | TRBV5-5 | TGTGCCAGCAGCTTGAAGGGGTCGAGTACAAACGGCTATGGCTACACCTTC | CASSLKGSSTNGYGYTF
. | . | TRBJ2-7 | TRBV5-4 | TGTGCCAGCAGCCACGACAGTTCGCGGCAGTACTTC | CASSHDSSRQYF
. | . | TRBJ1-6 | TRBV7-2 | TGTGCCAGCAGCAACCAGGGGTCCTATAATTCACCCCTCCACTTT | CASSNQGSYNSPLHF
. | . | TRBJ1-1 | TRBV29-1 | TGCAGCGTTGCAGGCGATTGGGAAGCTTTCTTT | CSVAGDWEAFF
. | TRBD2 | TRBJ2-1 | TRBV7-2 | TGTGCCAGCAGCTTTTTGGGGGGCGGGGGGGAGCAGTTCTTC | CASSFLGGGGEQFF
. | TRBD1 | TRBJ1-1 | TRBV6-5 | TGTGCCAGCAGTTTGGACAGGGTCACCACTGAAGCTTTCTTT | CASSLDRVTTEAFF
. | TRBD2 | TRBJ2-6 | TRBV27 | TGTGCCAGCAGTCACCTACTAGCGGGGGGTCCCTCTGGGGCCAACGTCCTGACTTTC | CASSHLLAGGPSGANVLTF
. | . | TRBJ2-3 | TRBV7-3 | TGTGCCAGCAGCTTAACCGGGGGGCCCGATACGCAGTATTTT | CASSLTGGPDTQYF
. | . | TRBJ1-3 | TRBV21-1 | TGTGCCAGCAGCCCCCGGGACAGGGGTTCTGGAAACACCATATATTTT | CASSPRDRGSGNTIYF
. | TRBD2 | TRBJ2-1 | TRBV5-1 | TGCGCCAGCGCCCCCACGGGGGGCTCCTACAATGAGCAGTTCTTC | CASAPTGGSYNEQFF
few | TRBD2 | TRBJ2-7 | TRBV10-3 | TGTGCCATCAGAGCTAGCGGGGGGGCCTACGAGCAGTACTTC | CAIRASGGAYEQYF
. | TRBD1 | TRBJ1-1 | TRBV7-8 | TGTGCCAGCAGCCCCACACAGGGGGTGGGCACTGAAGCTTTCTTT | CASSPTQGVGTEAFF
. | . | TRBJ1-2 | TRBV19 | TGTGCCAGTACCCCGGCCGCGGGAAACTATGGCTACACCTTC | CASTPAAGNYGYTF
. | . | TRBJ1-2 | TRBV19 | TGTGCCAGTCAATCATCCGTTGAAGACTACTATGGCTACACCTTC | CASQSSVEDYYGYTF
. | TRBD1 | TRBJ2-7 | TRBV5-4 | TGCGCCAGCAGCCTCGGACAGGCGACCTACGAGCAGTACTTC | CASSLGQATYEQYF
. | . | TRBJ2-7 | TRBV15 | TGTGCCACCAGCAGAGATAACGGCTACGAGCAGTACTTC | CATSRDNGYEQYF
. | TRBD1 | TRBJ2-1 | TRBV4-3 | TGCGCCAGCAGCCGCCAACAGGGGGCCTACAATGAGCAGTTCTTC | CASSRQQGAYNEQFF
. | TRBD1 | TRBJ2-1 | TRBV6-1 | TGTGCCAGCAGTAAGGGACAGGGAGGGTACAATGAGCAGTTCTTC | CASSKGQGGYNEQFF
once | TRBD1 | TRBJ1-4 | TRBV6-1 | TGTGCGTTGGGACAGGGGTCGACGGGTGGAGAAAAACTGTTTTTT | CALGQGSTGGEKLFF
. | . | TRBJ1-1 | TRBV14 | TGTGCCAGCAGCCAAGGAGGCTCTAACACTGAAGCTTTCTTT | CASSQGGSNTEAFF
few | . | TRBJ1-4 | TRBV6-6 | TGTGCCAGCAGTTCTCGGACGGCGCGGGGTAATGAAAAACTGTTTTTT | CASSSRTARGNEKLFF
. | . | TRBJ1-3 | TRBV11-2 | TGTGCCAGCAGCTTAGAGACTCCTCTGCGGCTAGCAGGAAACACCATATATTTT | CASSLETPLRLAGNTIYF
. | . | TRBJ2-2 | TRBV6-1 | TGTGCCAGCAGGGGGGCAGGGTGGGCCGGGGAGCTGTTTTTT | CASRGAGWAGELFF
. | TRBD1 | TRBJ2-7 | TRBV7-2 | TGTGCCAGCAGCTGGACAGGGGACTACGAGCAGTACTTC | CASSWTGDYEQYF
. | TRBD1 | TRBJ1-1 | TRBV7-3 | TGTGCCAGCAGCTTGAGAGGGGGCTACACTGAAGCTTTCTTT | CASSLRGGYTEAFF
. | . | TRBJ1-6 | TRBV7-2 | TGTGCCAGCAGCTTAGACATCCGCCTTGCCGGGGATTCACCCCTCCACTTT | CASSLDIRLAGDSPLHF
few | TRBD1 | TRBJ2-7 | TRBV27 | TGTGCCAGCAGTTTATTGGGGACAGGGTTTATAGTCGAGCAGTACTTC | CASSLLGTGFIVEQYF
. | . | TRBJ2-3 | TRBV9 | TGTGCCAGCAGCCTTCTTGGGGAGACAGGGACTGGCACAGATACGCAGTATTTT | CASSLLGETGTGTDTQYF
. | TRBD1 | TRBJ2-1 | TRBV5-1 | TGCGCCAGCAGCTTGGCCTTAGGGGACAGGGGGAGGAATGAGCAGTTCTTC | CASSLALGDRGRNEQFF
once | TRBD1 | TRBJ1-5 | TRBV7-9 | TGTGCCAGCAGTTCACAGGGGGCGAATCAGCCCCAGCATTTT | CASSSQGANQPQHF
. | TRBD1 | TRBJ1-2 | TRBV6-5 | TGTGCCAGCACTCGACCGGGACAGGGATGTGGCTACACCTTC | CASTRPGQGCGYTF
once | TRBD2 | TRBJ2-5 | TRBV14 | TGTGCCAGCAGCCAAGATGTCGGGGGGGCTCGTCGAGAGACCCAGTACTTC | CASSQDVGGARRETQYF
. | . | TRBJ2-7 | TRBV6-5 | TGTGCCAGCAGCTTAGAGGGAGGCGAGCAGTACTTC | CASSLEGGEQYF
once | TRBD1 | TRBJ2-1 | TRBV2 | TGTGCCAGCAGTGGACAGGGGGCCTACAATGAGCAGTTCTTC | CASSGQGAYNEQFF
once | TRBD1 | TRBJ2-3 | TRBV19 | TGTGCCAGTACCCCAGCCCGGGACAGGGGGCGCGGTGATACGCAGTATTTT | CASTPARDRGRGDTQYF
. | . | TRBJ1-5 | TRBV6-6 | TGTGCCAGCAGACAGTTATTCAATCAGCCCCAGCATTTT | CASRQLFNQPQHF
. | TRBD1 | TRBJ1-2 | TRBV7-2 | TGTGCCAGCAGCCAATACAGGGGCTACCCCTATGGCTACACCTTC | CASSQYRGYPYGYTF
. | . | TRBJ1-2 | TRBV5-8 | TGTGCCAGCAGCTTGTCGTGGGGGCCCTTCTATGGCTACACCTTC | CASSLSWGPFYGYTF
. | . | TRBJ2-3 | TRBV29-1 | TGCAGCGTAACCGGGACAATAAATACGCAGTATTTT | CSVTGTINTQYF
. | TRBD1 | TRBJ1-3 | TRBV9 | TGTGCCAGCAGCGTTGAAGGGACAGGGGGAAACACCATATATTTT | CASSVEGTGGNTIYF
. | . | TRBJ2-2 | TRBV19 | TGTGCCAGTAGCCTGCTGGCATCCGGGGAGCTGTTTTTT | CASSLLASGELFF
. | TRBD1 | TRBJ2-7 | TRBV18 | TGTGCCAGCTCACCACCAACGAAAATCACAGGGGATTATAGTCGCGAGCAGTACTTC | CASSPPTKITGDYSREQYF
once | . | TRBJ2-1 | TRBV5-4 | TGTGCCAGCAGCGTACTAGGGGCGGGGATGGATGAGCAGTTCTTC | CASSVLGAGMDEQFF
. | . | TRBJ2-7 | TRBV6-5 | TGTGCCAGCAGTTACCGGACAGCCTACGAGCAGTACTTC | CASSYRTAYEQYF
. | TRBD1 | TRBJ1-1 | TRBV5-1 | TGCGCCAGCGCGTACGAGACAGGGCGGGACACTGAAGCTTTCTTT | CASAYETGRDTEAFF
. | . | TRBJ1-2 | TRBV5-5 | TGTGCCAGCAGCAGGATACGGACTTCTCGAGGCTACACCTTC | CASSRIRTSRGYTF
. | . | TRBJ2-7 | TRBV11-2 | TGTGCCAGCAGCTTATCACAGGTCGACTCCTACGAGCAGTACTTC | CASSLSQVDSYEQYF
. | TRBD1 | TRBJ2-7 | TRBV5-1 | TGCGCCAGCAGCCTAACTGGGACAGGACGAGACGAGCAGTACTTC | CASSLTGTGRDEQYF
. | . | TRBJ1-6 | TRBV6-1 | TGTGCCAGTCAGACATTGGGGGCCAACGATTCACCCCTCCACTTT | CASQTLGANDSPLHF
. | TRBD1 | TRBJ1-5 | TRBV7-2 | TGTGCCAGCAGCTCCCAGGGGGCCCAGCCCCAGCATTTT | CASSSQGAQPQHF